This TCR beta chain appears in the sequencing data of a study of blood T cell repertoires in COVID-19. Libraries were prepared by immunoSEQ multiplex PCR; TCRdb keeps only in-frame clonotypes and omits some of them. The sample holds under 500,000 clones, 75% to 90% seen once. Looked up from germline, CDR1 is SGHTA and CDR2 is FQGTGA. V was trimmed by 5 bases and J by 3 bases, leaving 10 bases between them. This CDR3 spans 13 amino acids. V and J are TRBV7-3 and TRBJ1-1, with a possible D match to TRBD1 (6 bases). This clonotype originated in a woman aged 30 to 39 with acute or convalescent COVID-19. Sequenced input: peripheral blood. CDR3 sequence: CASSRQADTEAFF. The CDR3, as DNA: TGTGCCAGCAGCCGACAGGCTGACACTGAAGCTTTCTTT.